The rows below give T cell receptor beta chains drawn from one sample of a study of shared clonotypes between healthy human individuals. The repertoire was sequenced with immunoSEQ multiplex PCR; TCRdb's copy has only in-frame clones and lacks some. The table includes about 2.1 million clones, 93% detected once. Material for sequencing was naive CD8+ T cells from PBMCs. The receptor source for this set is a man aged 18 to 30 in good health. Some clones in this sample may be carry-over from other donors' samples. Both conserved end residues are part of each CDR3. A D gene is named only where the DNA matches it firmly. Clone sizes are given selectively: once, few, many, or a class where the clone is expanded.

abundance: -
j_gene: TRBJ1-1
v_gene: TRBV5-6
d_gene: TRBD1
CDR3aa: CASSSGGTEAFF
CDR3nt: TGTGCCAGCAGCTCAGGGGGCACTGAAGCTTTCTTT

abundance: -
j_gene: TRBJ2-7
v_gene: TRBV6-5
d_gene: -
CDR3aa: CASRGGALEAYEQYF
CDR3nt: TGTGCCAGCAGAGGAGGGGCCCTGGAGGCCTACGAGCAGTACTTC

abundance: -
j_gene: TRBJ2-1
v_gene: TRBV5-1
d_gene: -
CDR3aa: CASSLRLSSYNEQFF
CDR3nt: TGCGCCAGCAGCTTGCGTCTGAGCTCCTACAATGAGCAGTTCTTC

abundance: once
j_gene: TRBJ2-7
v_gene: TRBV27
d_gene: TRBD2
CDR3aa: CASSLVASGLYEQYF
CDR3nt: TGTGCCAGCAGTTTAGTTGCTAGCGGTCTATACGAGCAGTACTTC

abundance: -
j_gene: TRBJ2-3
v_gene: TRBV7-9
d_gene: TRBD2
CDR3aa: CASSLARSGRAKNTDTQYF
CDR3nt: TGTGCCAGCAGCTTAGCGCGAAGCGGGAGGGCCAAGAACACAGATACGCAGTATTTT

abundance: -
j_gene: TRBJ2-2
v_gene: TRBV27
d_gene: -
CDR3aa: CASSLYDGRSTGELFF
CDR3nt: TGTGCCAGCAGTTTATATGACGGGAGATCCACCGGGGAGCTGTTTTTT

abundance: -
j_gene: TRBJ1-2
v_gene: TRBV27
d_gene: -
CDR3aa: CASSFQDNLGYTF
CDR3nt: TGTGCCAGCAGTTTTCAGGACAACCTAGGCTACACCTTC

abundance: -
j_gene: TRBJ2-7
v_gene: TRBV6-5
d_gene: -
CDR3aa: CASSPLRGDEQYF
CDR3nt: TGTGCCAGCAGCCCCCTTAGGGGGGACGAGCAGTACTTC

abundance: -
j_gene: TRBJ2-7
v_gene: TRBV19
d_gene: TRBD1
CDR3aa: CASSVVRDSYEQYF
CDR3nt: TGTGCCAGTAGTGTAGTCCGGGACAGCTACGAGCAGTACTTC

abundance: -
j_gene: TRBJ2-5
v_gene: TRBV30
d_gene: TRBD1
CDR3aa: CACADRGKETQYF
CDR3nt: TGTGCCTGCGCGGACAGGGGGAAAGAGACCCAGTACTTC

abundance: -
j_gene: TRBJ2-3
v_gene: TRBV28
d_gene: -
CDR3aa: CASSPRRVLWSDTQYF
CDR3nt: TGTGCCAGCAGCCCCCGAAGGGTCCTTTGGTCAGATACGCAGTATTTT

abundance: -
j_gene: TRBJ1-3
v_gene: TRBV27
d_gene: -
CDR3aa: CASSFRGSGNTIYF
CDR3nt: TGTGCCAGCAGTTTCAGGGGTTCCGGAAACACCATATATTTT

abundance: -
j_gene: TRBJ2-6
v_gene: TRBV9
d_gene: TRBD1
CDR3aa: CASSVAGTGGVGANVLTF
CDR3nt: TGTGCCAGCAGCGTCGCCGGGACAGGGGGCGTTGGGGCCAACGTCCTGACTTTC

abundance: -
j_gene: TRBJ2-7
v_gene: TRBV29-1
d_gene: -
CDR3aa: CSVEADSYEQYF
CDR3nt: TGCAGCGTTGAGGCTGACAGCTACGAGCAGTACTTC

abundance: -
j_gene: TRBJ1-4
v_gene: TRBV4-2
d_gene: -
CDR3aa: CASSQMGLGAGSEKLFF
CDR3nt: TGTGCCAGCAGCCAAATGGGGCTGGGGGCTGGGAGTGAAAAACTGTTTTTT

abundance: -
j_gene: TRBJ1-2
v_gene: TRBV7-8
d_gene: -
CDR3aa: CASSPRGWDYGYTF
CDR3nt: TGTGCCAGCAGCCCCAGGGGTTGGGACTATGGCTACACCTTC

abundance: -
j_gene: TRBJ1-4
v_gene: TRBV10-1
d_gene: -
CDR3aa: CASSESIGTFNEKLFF
CDR3nt: TGCGCCAGCAGTGAGTCGATCGGCACCTTCAATGAAAAACTGTTTTTT

abundance: -
j_gene: TRBJ2-3
v_gene: TRBV27
d_gene: -
CDR3aa: CASSLWSTDTQYF
CDR3nt: TGTGCCAGCAGCTTATGGAGTACAGATACGCAGTATTTT

abundance: -
j_gene: TRBJ2-3
v_gene: TRBV9
d_gene: -
CDR3aa: CASSVTPLGIVTDTQYF
CDR3nt: TGTGCCAGCAGCGTCACCCCGCTAGGCATTGTCACAGATACGCAGTATTTT

abundance: -
j_gene: TRBJ1-1
v_gene: TRBV4-1
d_gene: -
CDR3aa: CASSQDEGVGQWTEAFF
CDR3nt: TGCGCCAGCAGCCAAGATGAAGGTGTCGGACAGTGGACTGAAGCTTTCTTT

abundance: -
j_gene: TRBJ2-5
v_gene: TRBV7-3
d_gene: -
CDR3aa: CASSLTGSGTLRTQYF
CDR3nt: TGTGCCAGCAGCTTAACGGGTTCGGGAACGCTCCGGACCCAGTACTTC

abundance: -
j_gene: TRBJ2-2
v_gene: TRBV13
d_gene: -
CDR3aa: CASSNVGTGYTGELFF
CDR3nt: TGTGCCAGCAGCAACGTTGGGACGGGTTACACCGGGGAGCTGTTTTTT

abundance: -
j_gene: TRBJ1-2
v_gene: TRBV4-1
d_gene: -
CDR3aa: CASSQGSRVWDYTF
CDR3nt: TGCGCCAGCAGCCAAGGGAGCAGGGTCTGGGACTACACCTTC

abundance: -
j_gene: TRBJ1-1
v_gene: TRBV7-6
d_gene: -
CDR3aa: CASSLVSGEAFF
CDR3nt: TGTGCCAGCAGCTTAGTTTCTGGGGAAGCTTTCTTT

abundance: -
j_gene: TRBJ2-7
v_gene: TRBV9
d_gene: -
CDR3aa: CASSPGGAGSSYEQYF
CDR3nt: TGTGCCAGCAGTCCCGGGGGCGCAGGGAGCTCCTACGAGCAGTACTTC

abundance: -
j_gene: TRBJ2-1
v_gene: TRBV5-1
d_gene: -
CDR3aa: CASSAGPSSSYNEQFF
CDR3nt: TGCGCCAGCAGCGCCGGGCCTTCGAGCTCCTACAATGAGCAGTTCTTC

abundance: -
j_gene: TRBJ2-2
v_gene: TRBV7-3
d_gene: -
CDR3aa: CASSLITTGELFF
CDR3nt: TGTGCCAGCAGCTTAATTACTACCGGGGAGCTGTTTTTT

abundance: -
j_gene: TRBJ1-5
v_gene: TRBV25-1
d_gene: -
CDR3aa: CASSESGHQWGDQPQHF
CDR3nt: TGTGCCAGCAGTGAATCTGGACACCAGTGGGGGGATCAGCCCCAGCATTTT

abundance: -
j_gene: TRBJ2-1
v_gene: TRBV7-6
d_gene: -
CDR3aa: CASSWPGTPRPGEQFF
CDR3nt: TGTGCCAGCAGTTGGCCCGGGACTCCACGTCCCGGTGAGCAGTTCTTC

abundance: few
j_gene: TRBJ2-7
v_gene: TRBV10-1
d_gene: -
CDR3aa: CASSELADEQYF
CDR3nt: TGCGCCAGCAGTGAGCTAGCTGACGAGCAGTACTTC

abundance: -
j_gene: TRBJ1-1
v_gene: TRBV9
d_gene: -
CDR3aa: CASSGPGNTEAFF
CDR3nt: TGTGCCAGCAGCGGACCTGGGAACACTGAAGCTTTCTTT

abundance: -
j_gene: TRBJ2-6
v_gene: TRBV7-2
d_gene: -
CDR3aa: CASSLPRRTASSGANVLTF
CDR3nt: TGTGCCAGCAGCCTTCCAAGGCGGACGGCAAGCTCTGGGGCCAACGTCCTGACTTTC

abundance: -
j_gene: TRBJ1-5
v_gene: TRBV19
d_gene: TRBD1
CDR3aa: CASEQGGNQPQHF
CDR3nt: TGTGCCAGTGAACAGGGGGGCAATCAGCCCCAGCATTTT

abundance: -
j_gene: TRBJ2-3
v_gene: TRBV7-8
d_gene: TRBD2
CDR3aa: CASSVTSGYTDTQYF
CDR3nt: TGTGCCAGCAGCGTGACTAGCGGATACACAGATACGCAGTATTTT

abundance: -
j_gene: TRBJ1-2
v_gene: TRBV28
d_gene: -
CDR3aa: CASSPKGLYGYTF
CDR3nt: TGTGCCAGCAGTCCAAAGGGACTTTATGGCTACACCTTC

abundance: -
j_gene: TRBJ2-3
v_gene: TRBV27
d_gene: TRBD2
CDR3aa: CASGLPGLAGVDTQYF
CDR3nt: TGTGCCAGTGGGTTACCGGGACTAGCGGGAGTAGATACGCAGTATTTT

abundance: -
j_gene: TRBJ2-7
v_gene: TRBV29-1
d_gene: -
CDR3aa: CSVESGRTAAYEQYF
CDR3nt: TGCAGCGTTGAATCCGGCCGGACAGCGGCCTACGAGCAGTACTTC

abundance: few
j_gene: TRBJ1-2
v_gene: TRBV27
d_gene: TRBD1
CDR3aa: CASRRREFDREEYGYTF
CDR3nt: TGTGCCAGCAGGCGTAGAGAGTTCGACAGGGAGGAGTATGGCTACACCTTC

abundance: -
j_gene: TRBJ2-7
v_gene: TRBV5-6
d_gene: TRBD1
CDR3aa: CASSTGGGGYEQYF
CDR3nt: TGTGCCAGCAGCACAGGGGGCGGCGGCTACGAGCAGTACTTC

abundance: -
j_gene: TRBJ2-5
v_gene: TRBV11-2
d_gene: TRBD2
CDR3aa: CASSLGALAGGETQYF
CDR3nt: TGTGCCAGCAGCTTAGGGGCGCTAGCGGGAGGTGAGACCCAGTACTTC

abundance: -
j_gene: TRBJ2-5
v_gene: TRBV4-2
d_gene: TRBD2
CDR3aa: CASSQDGGLAGGETQYF
CDR3nt: TGTGCCAGCAGCCAAGACGGAGGCCTAGCGGGAGGGGAGACCCAGTACTTC

abundance: -
j_gene: TRBJ1-5
v_gene: TRBV19
d_gene: TRBD1
CDR3aa: CASSSDRGSNQPQHF
CDR3nt: TGTGCCAGTAGTTCTGACAGGGGAAGCAATCAGCCCCAGCATTTT

abundance: once
j_gene: TRBJ2-1
v_gene: TRBV18
d_gene: -
CDR3aa: CASSPQNEQFF
CDR3nt: TGTGCCAGCTCACCACAGAATGAGCAGTTCTTC

abundance: -
j_gene: TRBJ1-4
v_gene: TRBV19
d_gene: -
CDR3aa: CASSIDGGASNEKLFF
CDR3nt: TGTGCCAGTAGTATAGATGGAGGAGCTTCTAATGAAAAACTGTTTTTT

abundance: -
j_gene: TRBJ2-7
v_gene: TRBV4-3
d_gene: TRBD2
CDR3aa: CASSPGGSGRYEQYF
CDR3nt: TGCGCCAGCAGCCCTGGGGGTAGCGGGAGGTACGAGCAGTACTTC

abundance: -
j_gene: TRBJ2-1
v_gene: TRBV4-3
d_gene: -
CDR3aa: CASSQGIGTTGNEQFF
CDR3nt: TGCGCCAGCAGCCAAGGAATTGGCACTACGGGCAATGAGCAGTTCTTC